The clone carrying this T cell receptor (beta chain) was observed many times. Its target is unknown. These data belong to a study of T cells in Graves' hyperthyroidism and ophthalmopathy. Study-level results: Blood also contained most expanded thyroid clonotypes above 0.001.

Each diagnosis drew on symptoms, thyroxine, TRAb, thyroid ultrasound and orbital computed tomography findings. RNA transcripts served as the template for amplifying TCR beta CDR3 regions. With the HTBI primer set, the TCR CDR3 went through a first round of RT-PCR. TCRdb re-derived calls from the multiplex PCR reads in MiXCR, one entry per CDR3 protein. The repertoire includes about 640,000 distinct CDR3 sequences, roughly 15% of them detected once, and approximately 12% sits in the top ten. Sequencing used blood. The TCR originated in a woman aged 45 to 65 with Graves' ophthalmopathy.

CDR3 DNA sequence: TGTGCCAGCGGATACAACTACGAGCAGTACTTC. Translating gives CASGYNYEQYF. V and J are TRBV7-2 and TRBJ2-7; unclear D gene. Per the germline V gene, CDR1 is SGHTA and CDR2 is FQGNSA. Trimming cost V 8 bases and J 3 bases, with 8 bases left between them. The CDR3 loop spans 11 amino acids. The complete variable domain, with remaining parts taken from reference TRBV7-2 and TRBJ2-7, reads GAGVSQSPSNKVTEKGKDVELRCDPISGHTALYWYRQSLGQGLEFLIYFQGNSAPDKSGLPSDRFSAERTGGSVSTLTIQRTQQEDSAVYLCASGYNYEQYFGPGTRLTVT.